The next 21 T cell receptor beta chains were all read from a single sample in a study of CD8+CD57+ T cells in acquired aplastic anemia. Sequencing involved patients with CD8+CD57+ cell expansion previously shown by flow cytometry. TCR beta VDJ combinations and CDR3 sequences were profiled from genomic DNA. MiXCR, applied by TCRdb to the reads, yields one record per CDR3 protein. The data contain approximately 190,000 distinct CDR3 sequences, 48% of them seen just once; the ten biggest clones take up 8.5% to 10%. Material: sorted CD4+, CD8+, or CD8+CD57+ T cells (not recorded which) from PBMCs. These receptors were taken from a human donor with aplastic anemia.

This clonotype was observed at least ten times. At one end the junction does not follow the germline gene, possibly because of a read error. This chain uses TRBV6-1 with TRBJ2-1, with D perhaps TRBD2 (6 bases). CDR3 size: 15 residues. Germline V gives CDR1 MNHNS, CDR2 SASEGT. CDR3 DNA sequence: TGTGCCAGCAGTGCCGGGACTCTCTCCGACAATGAGCAGTTCTTC. It yields the protein CASSAGTLSDNEQFF.

The rearrangement uses TRBV11-2 and TRBJ1-2; D may be TRBD1 (5 bases). V lost 7 bases and J lost 4, with 10 bases in between. CDR3 length equals 12 residues. Looked up from germline, CDR1 is SGHAT and CDR2 is FQNNGV. As DNA, the CDR3 is TGTGCCAGCAAGGGCAGGGCCTATGGCTACACCTTC. Protein product: CASKGRAYGYTF.

In its sample, this clonotype was seen many times. This rearrangement joins TRBV25-1 to TRBJ2-7, with 7 bases aligning to TRBD1. Looked up from germline, CDR1 is MGHDK and CDR2 is SYGVNS. This CDR3 spans 15 amino acids. The V segment lost 4 bases and the J segment 1 base; nucleotides outside the gene matches: 7. CDR3 DNA sequence: TGTGCCAGCAGTGGTCACGGACAGGTGTCCTACGAGCAGTACTTC. Its translation is CASSGHGQVSYEQYF.

CDR3: CASSTDRGTLEQYF. CDR3 bases: TGTGCCAGCAGCACGGACAGGGGTACGTTGGAGCAGTACTTC. V gene TRBV2 combines with J gene TRBJ2-7; 9 bases line up with TRBD1. Unmatched junction bases numbered 10, after V lost 6 bases and J lost 7 bases. Per germline, CDR1 SNHLY and CDR2 FYNNEI. This CDR3 has 14 residues.

This clonotype was seen just once. The V and J genes are TRBV19 and TRBJ1-1; D uncertain. The germline V gene encodes CDR1 LNHDA and CDR2 SQIVND (reference sequence). The CDR3 has 15 residues. V shed 7 bases and J shed 0 bases, with 15 bases lying between them. CDR3 loop: CASKTGSSMNTEAFF. The CDR3 DNA sequence: TGTGCCAGTAAGACGGGCAGTTCAATGAACACTGAAGCTTTCTTT.

The rearrangement links TRBV9 to TRBJ2-7; D perhaps matches TRBD2 (6 bases). The CDR3 has 13 amino acids. Trimming shortened V by 3 bases and J by 4 bases, and 11 bases separated the two germline ends. Germline-derived CDR1 and CDR2 are SGDLS and YYNGEE. The chain's CDR3 is CASSAPGGYEQYF. CDR3 DNA: TGTGCCAGCAGCGCACCAGGAGGGTACGAGCAGTACTTC. The full variable domain, its missing parts supplied by reference TRBV9 and TRBJ2-7, is DSGVTQTPKHLITATGQRVTLRCSPRSGDLSVYWYQQSLDQGLQFLIQYYNGEERAKGNILERFSAQQFPDLHSELNLSSLELGDSALYFCASSAPGGYEQYFGPGTRLTVT.

This clonotype was counted ten times or more. The V call is TRBV7-3, the J call TRBJ1-1; D gene uncertain. The CDR3 consists of 16 residues. Trimming took off 1 base at V and 10 bases at J, with 22 bases between the two ends. From germline, CDR1 is SGHTA and CDR2 FQGTGA. The CDR3 is CASSLIVGPRGGAAFF. The CDR3 nucleotides are TGTGCCAGCAGCTTAATAGTAGGCCCAAGAGGTGGTGCAGCTTTCTTT.

This clonotype came up once. The chain is built from TRBV12-3 or TRBV12-4 and TRBJ2-3, with 10 nucleotides matching TRBD2. J gave up 5 bases and V 1 base, and 0 bases lay outside the gene matches. The length of the CDR3 is 14 residues. For the CDR3, the DNA is TGTGCCAGCAGTTTAGTAGCGGGAGGAGATACGCAGTATTTT. As protein: CASSLVAGGDTQYF.

V and J are TRBV24-1 and TRBJ2-1; D is unclear. Trimming removed 3 bases from V and 12 bases from J, with 14 bases in between. This CDR3 comprises 13 residues. CDR1 is KGHDR and CDR2 is SFDVKD in the germline V gene. In DNA form, the CDR3 reads TGTGCCACCAGTGATGCTATCACAATGAGGCAGTTCTTC. It codes for CATSDAITMRQFF.

This clonotype was counted once. DNA of the CDR3: TGTGCCAGCAGGAGACAGGGGACAGCGAACACTGAAGCTTTCTTT. This codes for CASRRQGTANTEAFF. The J gene is TRBJ1-1, the V gene TRBV2; 8 bases are shared with TRBD1. Trimming took 6 bases from V and 1 from J; bases not matched to a gene: 7. Per the germline V gene, CDR1 is SNHLY and CDR2 is FYNNEI. The CDR3 covers 15 residues.

This chain links TRBV12-3 or TRBV12-4 with TRBJ1-6; D call uncertain. The CDR3 contains 14 residues. Trimming took 4 bases from V and 10 from J, leaving 14 bases between them. The CDR3 protein is CASSSTGRISPLHF. Written as DNA, the CDR3 is TGTGCCAGCAGTTCTACTGGACGGATATCACCCCTCCACTTT.

CDR3 region: CASSLVGQTRNSPLHF. As DNA, the CDR3 is TGTGCCAGCAGCTTAGTAGGACAGACCAGAAATTCACCCCTCCACTTT. The V gene is TRBV7-7, the J gene TRBJ1-6; weak D call: TRBD1 (6 bases). The germline gives CDR1 SSHAT, CDR2 FNYEAQ (reference sequence). Trimming left V 1 base short and J 7 bases short, with 14 bases between. CDR3 size: 16 residues.

The chain recombines TRBV9 with TRBJ1-1; D perhaps matches TRBD1 (5 bases). The CDR3 sequence is 16 residues long. The germline gives CDR1 SGDLS, CDR2 YYNGEE. The ends were cut back, 4 bases at V and 1 base at J, with 17 bases in the middle. The CDR3 reads CASSLGASRANTEAFF. The CDR3 coding sequence is TGTGCCAGCAGCTTAGGGGCCAGCAGGGCGAACACTGAAGCTTTCTTT. Together with reference TRBV9 and TRBJ1-1, the CDR3 gives the full variable domain: DSGVTQTPKHLITATGQRVTLRCSPRSGDLSVYWYQQSLDQGLQFLIQYYNGEERAKGNILERFSAQQFPDLHSELNLSSLELGDSALYFCASSLGASRANTEAFFGQGTRLTVV.

The chain uses TRBV2 and TRBJ1-1, with 12 bases identical to TRBD1. CDR3 size: 15 residues. The germline CDR1 and CDR2 sequences are SNHLY and FYNNEI. The ends lost 7 bases at V and 4 bases at J; junction bases unmatched: 7. As DNA, the CDR3 is TGTGCCAGCACTAGGGACAGGGGGCAAGGCACTGAAGCTTTCTTT. Amino acids: CASTRDRGQGTEAFF.

In DNA, the CDR3 is TGTGCCAGCAGCTTTGGCCTAGCGGGAGGGCACGATGAGCAGTTCTTC. Protein: CASSFGLAGGHDEQFF. The gene calls are TRBV5-4 and TRBJ2-1; 12 bases fit TRBD2. The CDR3 covers 16 residues. Trimming at V came to 2 bases and at J to 8 bases, leaving 8 bases not matched to a gene. Germline V CDR1 and CDR2: SGHNT, YYREEE (reference sequence).

This clonotype occurred many times. V and J are TRBV7-2 and TRBJ2-7; TRBD1 agrees at 7 bases. The germline gives CDR1 SGHTA, CDR2 FQGNSA. The CDR3 sequence is 16 residues long. The J segment lost 1 base and the V segment lost 3 bases, leaving 9 bases of the junction unmatched. CDR3 sequence reads: CASSFSWDSRSYEQYF. The CDR3 DNA follows: TGTGCCAGCAGCTTTAGCTGGGACAGCAGATCCTACGAGCAGTACTTC.

The V gene is TRBV7-9, the J gene TRBJ2-7; D uncertain. This CDR3 contains 13 residues. V lost 5 bases, J lost 4 bases, and 12 bases lay in between. Germline CDR1 reads SEHNR; CDR2 reads FQNEAQ (reference sequence). The CDR3 sequence: CASSQTVGYEQYF. The CDR3 region has the DNA TGTGCCAGCAGCCAAACGGTGGGTTACGAGCAGTACTTC.

This clonotype appeared many times. The genes are TRBV20-1 and TRBJ1-2; no definite D call. The CDR3 is 14 residues long. In germline, CDR1 is DFQATT, CDR2 SNEGSKA (reference sequence). V was cut by 0 bases and J by 5 bases, with 13 bases left in between. This CDR3 is CSARDGQLIYGYTF. CDR3 sequence (DNA): TGCAGTGCTAGAGATGGGCAGCTAATTTATGGCTACACCTTC.

V and J are TRBV29-1 and TRBJ1-4; TRBD1 might be the D (5 bases). CDR1 and CDR2 from the germline V gene are SQVTM and ANQGSEA. V lost 4 bases to trimming and J lost 0 bases, with 9 bases between them. CDR3 length: 14 residues. The CDR3 DNA follows: TGCAGCGTTGCAGGGCCTGCAACTAATGAAAAACTGTTTTTT. Translating gives CSVAGPATNEKLFF.

This clonotype has a single count. The rearrangement links TRBV19 to TRBJ1-6; the match to TRBD1 covers 10 bases. CDR3 length equals 15 residues. V gave up 9 bases and J gave up 5 bases; unmatched junction bases: 7. Per the germline V gene, CDR1 is LNHDA and CDR2 is SQIVND (reference sequence). The CDR3 sequence: CASSAGTGDNSPLHF. The CDR3 DNA is TGTGCCAGCAGTGCCGGGACAGGGGATAATTCACCCCTCCACTTT.

The V and J genes are TRBV10-3 and TRBJ1-1; 7 bases are a match to TRBD1. Germline V gene sequence: CDR1 ENHRY, CDR2 SYGVKD. The V and J ends lost 4 bases and 1 base, in that order; junction bases with no gene match: 9. CDR3 length equals 16 residues. Here the CDR3 reads CAISGRGNVGNTEAFF. The CDR3 DNA reads TGTGCCATCAGTGGCAGGGGGAACGTGGGGAACACTGAAGCTTTCTTT.